The clone carrying this T cell receptor beta chain was counted at least ten times. The target antigen is unknown. With the read ending 3 residues before the CDR3 end, the germline J gene is used to fill in that end. Of CVID subjects, 15 were female and 29 male, mean age approximately 40. Caucasian heritage predominated among both patients and controls. No CVID subject was ill or on immunomodulatory drugs when sampled. The source of the sample is a study of T cell clonality in common variable immunodeficiency. The assay was immunoSEQ multiplex PCR, and TCRdb's table has in-frame clones only and misses some. The sample presents around 30,000 clones, none singletons. Study outcomes and limitations: Reportedly, TCR beta sequences from common variable immunodeficiency showed fewer deletions and N-nucleotide insertions.

This CDR3 is built from 13 residues. Between the trimmed V and J ends, which lost 7 bases and 4 bases, there was a span of 11 bases. The specimen sequenced was peripheral blood mononuclear cells. This TCR was recovered from a human donor with common variable immunodeficiency. The V call is TRBV23-1, the J call TRBJ1-3; tentatively, D is TRBD1 (5 bases). TRBV23-1 belongs to the ORF category, with a function that is uncertain. Partial CDR3 DNA: TGCGCCAGCACCGGACACAGAGGAAACACC. Translating gives CASTGHRGNT. The full CDR3 is CASTGHRGNTIYF.